Below, one T cell receptor (beta chain) is given with its context. Its antigen remains undetermined. It has no much larger one-base neighbor in the sample; base qualities were not kept. The germline V gene yields MNHEY for CDR1 and SVGAGI for CDR2. Cut back by 5 bases and 2 bases, the V and J ends lie 10 bases apart. The cysteine opens and the phenylalanine closes a CDR3 of 15 amino acids. This entry keeps only the CDR3 DNA: 45 bases, framed from base 1. This sample stems from a study of CD8 T cells in Susac syndrome (dated by TCRdb to between 2018 and 2021). For the study in its entirety: Whether CD8+ T cell activation and differentiation in Susac syndrome was antigen driven was tested using repertoire sequencing. The study compared CD8+ T cell repertoire clonality among 12 healthy donors, roughly 14 Susac syndrome patients and some 16 multiple sclerosis patients. The research as a whole found: The number of individuals in the TCR sequencing and HLA analysis was recognized as being relatively small.

High-throughput TCR beta sequencing profiled peripheral blood CD8+ and CD4+ T cells from healthy donors, Susac syndrome patients and multiple sclerosis patients. The multiple sclerosis controls were treatment-naive patients who had stable or active relapsing-remitting disease and met the revised McDonald criteria. CD8+ TEMRA cells were enriched by FACS, while bulk CD8+ and CD4+ T cells were purified by magnetic negative isolation. Blood was drawn into EDTA tubes, processed within 24 hours, and PBMCs were isolated by density gradient centrifugation. PBMCs intended for TCR sequencing were frozen in liquid nitrogen and were later thawed in a 37 degrees C water bath. A purity of at least 90% was achieved for sorted or isolated CD4+, CD8+ and CD8+ TEMRA cells. RNA was extracted using the RNeasy kit, and about 0.45 to 1 ug of the RNA was reverse transcribed with random hexamers. The immunoSEQ multiplex PCR assay, which covers 54 Vbeta and 13 Jbeta segments, was used to amplify TCR beta CDR3 regions. PCR amplification bias was corrected by using a synthetic template baseline for primer optimization and computational correction. The paper's data handling went like this. Reads were annotated to V, D and J genes per IMGT and analyzed with immunoSEQ Analyzer, keeping only productive sequences. Clonality was calculated as one minus the Shannon entropy normalized by log2 of the number of productive unique sequences. For each patient and control, public and private clones were evaluated among the 100 most prevalent clones. Clones were defined as Susac-specific when absent from the healthy and MS cohorts, from approximately 970 published viral clones and from other ImmuneACCESS disease sequences. TCRdb reworked the public reads: Q25 trimming with fastp, MiXCR clone assembly, productive beta chains retained. Rows with a matching CDR3 protein are joined into one entry that keeps the most common DNA and genes. For this entry, the V and J calls and clone size follow TCRdb and not the study's own pipeline. For this sample there are approximately 220,000 distinct CDR3 sequences; 92% appear just once. Over 0.1% of the sample comes from the top ten.

The TCR originated in a human donor with multiple sclerosis. The chain employs TRBV6-5 and TRBJ2-6, with TRBD1 tentatively as D gene (6 bases match). The sequencing sample was made of CD8+ T cells from PBMCs. CDR3 reads: CASSAGDPGANVLTF. DNA sequence: TGTGCCAGCAGTGCAGGGGACCCTGGGGCCAACGTCCTGACTTTC.